One sample yielded the 2 T cell receptor beta chains listed below, sequenced in a study of T cells after posttransplantation cyclophosphamide. Produced via immunoSEQ multiplex PCR; TCRdb's table is partial and in-frame only. The table has 15,000 to 20,000 clones, 77% seen once. Treatment was busulfan-fludarabine conditioning, a marrow graft, and cyclophosphamide on days +3 and +4. This sample comprised CD8+ T cells sorted from PBMCs, obtained 1,700 to 2,000 days after a stem cell transplant with posttransplant cyclophosphamide. Receptors were obtained from a female patient in her 40s who received an allogeneic stem cell transplant from a related donor, was CMV-positive, and had no GVHD. Among the T cells, some may be from the graft donor.

The V call is TRBV4-1, the J call TRBJ2-1; 16 bases match TRBD2. The CDR3 extends over 19 amino acids. With 3 bases clipped from V and 7 bases from J, the junction kept 12 bases outside the gene matches. The V gene's germline CDR1 is MGHRA and CDR2 YSYEKL. The CDR3 DNA reads TGCGCCAGCAGCCACCTTCCCGGGACTAGCGGGGGGGCGGGGAATGAGCAGTTCTTC. Its protein product is CASSHLPGTSGGAGNEQFF.

The chain joins TRBV6-1 to TRBJ2-7; D is perhaps TRBD2 (6 bases). Germline-derived CDR1 and CDR2 are MNHNS and SASEGT. V was trimmed by 1 base and J by 0 bases, leaving 13 bases between them. CDR3 size: 16 residues. The CDR3 loop is CASSEGPWGVSYEQYF. The DNA for the CDR3 is TGTGCCAGCAGTGAAGGGCCCTGGGGGGTCTCCTACGAGCAGTACTTC.